This T cell receptor beta chain was profiled in a study of neoadjuvant nivolumab and ipilimumab in lung cancer. Clones were sequenced by immunoSEQ multiplex PCR, and TCRdb holds only the in-frame ones, with some missing. The sample consists of roughly 45,000 clones, more than 85% of them appearing once. The germline V gene has CDR1 KGHSH and CDR2 LQKENI. The V gene end was trimmed by 1 base and the J gene end by 7 bases; junction bases not matched to a gene: 9. The CDR3 is 15 residues long. Sequenced here: blood, sampled before neoadjuvant nivolumab, alone or with ipilimumab. The genes are TRBV18 and TRBJ1-1; 7 nucleotides align to TRBD1. This clonotype originated in an adult with non-small cell lung cancer. Some clones in this sample may be carry-over from other donors' samples. The CDR3 sequence is CASSPQGGRGDEAFF. For the CDR3, the DNA is TGTGCCAGCTCACCACAAGGCGGCAGGGGGGATGAAGCTTTCTTT.